The 23 T cell receptor beta chains below all came from one sample that was sequenced in a study of cytomegalovirus exposure and HLA in healthy donors. This PCR relied on a set of 60 Vbeta primers and 13 Jbeta primers. Generated by immunoSEQ multiplex PCR, the TCRdb table keeps only in-frame clones and is missing some. This table has around 200,000 clones, 75% to 85% appearing once. The material sequenced was PBMCs. Every receptor here comes from a woman aged 45-65 years in good health and CMV-seronegative.

The CDR3 coding sequence is TGTGCCAGCAGGGCAGGGGCCGGGAACACTGAAGCTTTCTTT. Translation gives CASRAGAGNTEAFF. This chain connects TRBV28 to TRBJ1-1; D perhaps matches TRBD1 (6 bases). The germline V gene has CDR1 MDHEN and CDR2 SYDVKM. V shed 6 bases and J shed 1 base, with 12 bases lying between them. The CDR3 runs 14 residues.

In nucleotides, the CDR3 is TGTGCCAGCAGCTTATTCCCCCCTGGACAGGGGAACTCTGGAAACACCATATATTTT. This sequence encodes CASSLFPPGQGNSGNTIYF. V usage is TRBV7-2 and J usage is TRBJ1-3; 9 positions match TRBD1. CDR1 is SGHTA, CDR2 FQGNSA, per germline. This CDR3 is built from 19 residues. Unmatched junction bases numbered 11, after V lost 2 bases and J lost 0 bases.

The gene calls are TRBV5-1 and TRBJ1-3, with 8 bases aligning to TRBD1. CDR1 is SGHRS, CDR2 YFSETQ, per germline. J lost 3 bases, V lost 5 bases, and 7 bases had no gene match. This CDR3 region has 15 residues. The CDR3 region is CASREDRVLGNTIYF. CDR3 DNA sequence: TGCGCCAGCAGGGAGGACAGGGTTCTTGGAAACACCATATATTTT.

V is TRBV2 and J is TRBJ1-4; 7 bases fit TRBD1. The CDR3 length is 14 residues. V trimming: 7 bases; J trimming: 4 bases; junction bases outside the gene matches: 6. The germline V gene has CDR1 SNHLY and CDR2 FYNNEI. For the CDR3, the DNA is TGTGCCAGCAATTCAGGGGGGAGTAATGAAAAACTGTTTTTT. It codes for CASNSGGSNEKLFF.

The chain recombines TRBV18 with TRBJ2-7; 7 bases agree with TRBD2. The CDR3 is made up of 14 amino acids. Germline V CDR1 and CDR2: KGHSH, LQKENI. V was clipped by 3 bases and J by 4 bases; unmatched bases: 6. This CDR3 reads CASSPSRELYEQYF. CDR3 bases: TGTGCCAGCTCACCCTCGCGGGAGCTGTACGAGCAGTACTTC.

The rearrangement uses TRBV10-1 and TRBJ1-2, with D possibly matching TRBD1 (6 bases). Germline assignment: CDR1 WNHNN and CDR2 SYGVQD (reference sequence). Trimming cost V 4 bases and J 5 bases, with 11 bases left between them. CDR3 length: 13 residues. DNA for the CDR3: TGCGCCAGCAGTGGACAGGAATCATATGGCTACACCTTC. Translation: CASSGQESYGYTF.

Only one count was recorded for this clone. The chain recombines TRBV5-1 with TRBJ2-2; 10 bases map to TRBD1. Per the germline V gene, CDR1 is SGHRS and CDR2 is YFSETQ. This CDR3 comprises 16 residues. J lost 0 bases, V lost 2 bases, and 1 base had no gene match. Here the CDR3 reads CASSLGQGANTGELFF. The DNA for the CDR3 is TGCGCCAGCAGCTTAGGACAGGGGGCGAACACCGGGGAGCTGTTTTTT.

The CDR3 here is CASSPGAGRLNEQYF. The CDR3, as DNA: TGCGCCAGCAGCCCGGGAGCAGGGAGGTTAAACGAGCAGTACTTC. The V and J genes are TRBV5-1 and TRBJ2-7; the D gene is possibly TRBD2 (6 bases). From germline, CDR1 is SGHRS and CDR2 YFSETQ. This CDR3 is built from 15 residues. Trimming stripped 4 bases from V and 5 bases from J, with 19 bases between.

This chain links TRBV5-4 with TRBJ1-2; 7 bases map to TRBD1. This CDR3 is 15 amino acids long. V trimming: 4 bases; J trimming: 4 bases; junction bases outside the gene matches: 10. Per germline, CDR1 SGHNT and CDR2 YYREEE (reference sequence). The CDR3 bases are TGTGCCAGCAGCCCGGGACCGGACAGGAGCTATGGCTACACCTTC. This sequence encodes CASSPGPDRSYGYTF.

This clone was detected once. Germline is not matched at one junction end, which may reflect a read error. J is TRBJ1-5 and V is TRBV7-9; 9 bases fit TRBD1. Germline assignment: CDR1 SEHNR and CDR2 FQNEAQ (reference sequence). The CDR3 has 14 amino acids. In DNA, the CDR3 is TGTTCCAGCAGCCCAGACAGGGGGGCTCAGCCCCAGCATTTT. This codes for CSSSPDRGAQPQHF.

V and J are TRBV6-4 and TRBJ2-3; 13 bases map to TRBD2. The junction had 9 bases not matched to a gene; V was cut back by 10 bases and J by 2 bases. The CDR3 has 16 amino acids. CDR1 MRHNA and CDR2 SNTAGT come from the germline V gene. The CDR3 spells CANSKTSGRHTDTQYF. In DNA form, the CDR3 reads TGTGCCAACAGCAAGACTAGCGGGAGGCACACAGATACGCAGTATTTT.

This rearrangement joins TRBV18 to TRBJ2-2, with D possibly being TRBD1 (5 bases). The CDR3 spans 17 residues. In germline, CDR1 is KGHSH, CDR2 LQKENI. V lost 4 bases, J lost 3 bases, and 18 bases lay in between. CDR3 nucleotide sequence: TGTGCCAGCTCACTTAAAGGGCAGGGTTACGACACCGGGGAGCTGTTTTTT. Protein sequence: CASSLKGQGYDTGELFF.

The J gene is TRBJ2-1, the V gene TRBV9; 14 bases fit TRBD2. The germline CDR1 and CDR2 sequences are SGDLS and YYNGEE. The trim removed 3 bases at V and 6 bases at J, leaving 2 bases unmatched. The CDR3 extends over 15 amino acids. CDR3 nucleotide sequence: TGTGCCAGCAGCGATGGGACTAGCGGGAGCAATGAGCAGTTCTTC. It specifies CASSDGTSGSNEQFF.

The chain combines TRBV7-6 with TRBJ2-2; tentatively, D is TRBD2 (6 bases). CDR3 length: 12 amino acids. V gave up 7 bases and J gave up 5 bases, with 8 bases separating them. In germline, CDR1 is SGHVS, CDR2 FNYEAQ. The CDR3 here is CASTEGTGELFF. The CDR3 bases are TGTGCCAGCACGGAGGGTACCGGGGAGCTGTTTTTT.

V is TRBV5-5 and J is TRBJ1-1, with 7 bases identical to TRBD1. Germline trimming cut 0 bases from V and 1 base from J; bases unmatched to any gene: 9. This CDR3 contains 17 residues. Germline values: CDR1 SGHKS, CDR2 YYEKEE (reference sequence). The CDR3 here is CASSLVSGGLGNTEAFF. The CDR3 coding sequence is TGTGCCAGCAGCTTGGTATCAGGGGGTCTCGGGAACACTGAAGCTTTCTTT. Drawing the rest from reference TRBV5-5 and TRBJ1-1, the complete variable domain is DAGVTQSPTHLIKTRGQQVTLRCSPISGHKSVSWYQQVLGQGPQFIFQYYEKEERGRGNFPDRFSARQFPNYSSELNVNALLLGDSALYLCASSLVSGGLGNTEAFFGQGTRLTVV.

The chain joins TRBV19 to TRBJ1-1; D call uncertain. CDR3 length: 13 amino acids. Germline assignment: CDR1 LNHDA and CDR2 SQIVND (reference sequence). Trimming removed 7 bases from V and 5 bases from J, with 14 bases in between. The CDR3 region is CASTRERRTEAFF. For the CDR3, the DNA is TGTGCCAGTACCCGGGAGAGGCGGACTGAAGCTTTCTTT.

This sequence joins TRBV28 and TRBJ2-7; 7 positions match TRBD1. CDR1 is MDHEN and CDR2 is SYDVKM in the germline V gene. Trimming took 4 bases from V and 0 from J; bases not matched to a gene: 9. The CDR3 runs to 16 residues. The DNA of the CDR3 is TGTGCCAGCAGTTGGGACCAAGGGGGCCTCTCCTACGAGCAGTACTTC. This translates into CASSWDQGGLSYEQYF. The complete variable domain, with remaining parts taken from reference TRBV28 and TRBJ2-7, reads DVKVTQSSRYLVKRTGEKVFLECVQDMDHENMFWYRQDPGLGLRLIYFSYDVKMKEKGDIPEGYSVSREKKERFSLILESASTNQTSMYLCASSWDQGGLSYEQYFGPGTRLTVT.

The gene calls are TRBV28 and TRBJ2-3; D gene unclear. Per germline, CDR1 MDHEN and CDR2 SYDVKM. Trimming stripped 3 bases from V and 0 bases from J, with 19 bases between. CDR3 length equals 18 residues. The CDR3 coding sequence is TGTGCCAGCAGTTTCGGCGGCACTTGGCGTGCTAGCACAGATACGCAGTATTTT. Translating gives CASSFGGTWRASTDTQYF.

The chain joins TRBV7-2 to TRBJ2-4; D is unclear. There are 15 residues in the CDR3. Per the germline V gene, CDR1 is SGHTA and CDR2 is FQGNSA. V lost 6 bases and J 4 bases, leaving 16 bases between the germline ends. The CDR3 region has the DNA TGTGCCAGCAGGGCGGTAGGCGGCGGAAAAAACATTCAGTACTTC. It specifies CASRAVGGGKNIQYF.

With respect to this clone: Distinct nucleotide sequences in the sample also encode this CDR3. The chain links TRBV19 to TRBJ2-2; TRBD1 aligns across 9 bases. This CDR3 has 16 residues. J lost 7 bases, V lost 4 bases, and 10 bases had no gene match. Germline V gene sequence: CDR1 LNHDA, CDR2 SQIVND (reference sequence). CDR3 residues: CASSTPGQGKIGELFF. CDR3 in DNA: TGTGCCAGTAGTACACCGGGACAGGGAAAGATCGGGGAGCTGTTTTTT.

The CDR3 region has the DNA TGTGCCAGCAGCGTAGGACAGTTCAACTCTGGAAACACCATATATTTT. This gives the protein CASSVGQFNSGNTIYF. This chain uses TRBV7-2 with TRBJ1-3, with D possibly matching TRBD1 (6 bases). Germline V gene sequence: CDR1 SGHTA, CDR2 FQGNSA. This CDR3 contains 16 residues. V was shortened by 5 bases and J by 0 bases, with 14 bases between the two germline ends. The entire variable domain, with the rest obtained from reference TRBV7-2 and TRBJ1-3, is as follows: GAGVSQSPSNKVTEKGKDVELRCDPISGHTALYWYRQSLGQGLEFLIYFQGNSAPDKSGLPSDRFSAERTGGSVSTLTIQRTQQEDSAVYLCASSVGQFNSGNTIYFGEGSWLTVV.

V usage is TRBV5-1 and J usage is TRBJ2-2; 8 bases line up with TRBD1. The germline V gene has CDR1 SGHRS and CDR2 YFSETQ. The CDR3 runs to 13 residues. The trim removed 3 bases at V and 6 bases at J, leaving 1 base unmatched. The CDR3 is CASSSTGAGELFF. CDR3 nucleotides: TGCGCCAGCAGCTCGACAGGGGCCGGGGAGCTGTTTTTT.

The V and J genes are TRBV6-5 and TRBJ2-5; a possible D gene is TRBD1 (5 bases). CDR1 and CDR2 from the germline V gene are MNHEY and SVGAGI. The ends were cut back, 7 bases at V and 0 bases at J, with 9 bases in the middle. The CDR3 is made up of 13 amino acids. CDR3 in amino acids: CASNSGNQETQYF. The DNA for the CDR3 is TGTGCCAGCAACTCAGGGAACCAAGAGACCCAGTACTTC.